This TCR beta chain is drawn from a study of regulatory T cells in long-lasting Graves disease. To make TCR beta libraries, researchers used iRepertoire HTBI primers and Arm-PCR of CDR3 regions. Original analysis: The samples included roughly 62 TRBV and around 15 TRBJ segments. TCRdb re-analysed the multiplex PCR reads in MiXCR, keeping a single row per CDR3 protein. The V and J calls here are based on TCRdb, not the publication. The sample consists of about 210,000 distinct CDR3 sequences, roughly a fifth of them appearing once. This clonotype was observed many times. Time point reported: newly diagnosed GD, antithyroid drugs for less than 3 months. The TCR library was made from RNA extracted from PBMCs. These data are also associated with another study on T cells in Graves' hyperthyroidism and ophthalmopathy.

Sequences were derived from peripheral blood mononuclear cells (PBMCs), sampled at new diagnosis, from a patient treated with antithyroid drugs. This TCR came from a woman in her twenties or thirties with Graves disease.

CDR3 sequence: CAWSLRASEAFF. CDR3 in DNA: TGTGCCTGGAGCCTCAGGGCTAGTGAAGCTTTCTTT. The genes are TRBV30 and TRBJ1-1; D perhaps matches TRBD1 (5 bases). Germline V gives CDR1 GTSNPN, CDR2 SVGIG (reference sequence). This CDR3 comprises 12 residues. Trimming took off 3 bases at V and 7 bases at J, with 12 bases between the two ends.